This is a list of T cell receptor beta chains from one sample in a study of T cell repertoires in cytomegalovirus infection. TCRdb recomputed calls from the reads with MiXCR, one row per CDR3 protein. The top ten clones hold approximately 2.4% of a sample with roughly 320,000 distinct CDR3 sequences, 9.6% of them seen once. The specimen was PBMCs. These receptors originate from a human donor in good health (CMV status not recorded). Some clones in this sample may be carry-over from other donors' samples. Both conserved end residues are part of each CDR3. Fields, in order: V gene, clone size, D gene, J gene, CDR3 DNA, CDR3 protein. A D gene is named only where the DNA matches it firmly. Size is omitted from some rows. Given values are once, few, many or a class for expanded clones.

TRBV20-1,many,TRBD1,TRBJ1-1,TGCAGTGCCCAGAAATTACAGGGGGTGGCTTTCTTT,CSAQKLQGVAFF
TRBV7-2,many,TRBD2,TRBJ2-2,TGTGCCAGCAGCTTTCACCGGGGAGGGCAGCGGGGGGACACCGGGGAGCTGTTTTTT,CASSFHRGGQRGDTGELFF
TRBV6-5,many,.,TRBJ1-3,TGTGCCAGCAGTTCCCGGACGTATAGCTCTGGAAACACCATATATTTT,CASSSRTYSSGNTIYF
TRBV3-1,few,TRBD2,TRBJ2-1,TGTGCCAGCAGCCTCTCAGGTGGCGGGGGCTACAATGAGCAGTTCTTC,CASSLSGGGGYNEQFF
TRBV2,many,.,TRBJ2-2,TGTGCCAGCAGGGGACCGACGAACACCGGGGAGCTGTTTTTT,CASRGPTNTGELFF
TRBV7-2,many,.,TRBJ2-5,TGTGCCAGCAGCTTAGGTCTGGGGAAGACCCAGTACTTC,CASSLGLGKTQYF
TRBV7-9,few,TRBD1,TRBJ1-2,TGTGCCAGCAGCCCTCGGACAGGGGATCTCTATGGCTACACCTTC,CASSPRTGDLYGYTF
TRBV6-2/TRBV6-3,many,TRBD1,TRBJ1-2,TGTGCCAGCAGTTCAACTACTCCAGGGGGCGGTGGCTACACCTTC,CASSSTTPGGGGYTF
TRBV7-9,few,.,TRBJ2-1,TGTGCCAGCCATTCAACAAGCGCGAGCTCCTACAATGAGCAGTTCTTC,CASHSTSASSYNEQFF
TRBV23-1,few,TRBD2,TRBJ2-3,TGCGCCAGCAGTCAATCGGAGACTACTAGCGGGGTTTTGGATACGCAGTATTTT,CASSQSETTSGVLDTQYF
TRBV15,.,TRBD2,TRBJ2-1,TGTGCCACCAGCAGAGGTTTAGGAGCGGGGGGTACCTACAATGAGCAGTTCTTC,CATSRGLGAGGTYNEQFF
TRBV29-1,.,.,TRBJ2-7,TGCAGCGTTGCTACACCAACCCCCTACGAGCAGTACTTC,CSVATPTPYEQYF
TRBV12-3/TRBV12-4,many,.,TRBJ2-7,TGTGCCAGCAGTTTTCAGGTTTACGAGCAGTACTTC,CASSFQVYEQYF
TRBV2,many,TRBD1,TRBJ1-1,TGTGCCAGCGGTAGCGGACAGGCCCCTGAAGCTTTCTTT,CASGSGQAPEAFF
TRBV6-2/TRBV6-3,.,.,TRBJ1-4,TGTGCCAGCAGTTATCTCCTGGGCGTTGAAAAACTGTTTTTT,CASSYLLGVEKLFF
TRBV12-3/TRBV12-4,many,TRBD1,TRBJ2-5,TGTGCCAGCAGCACCGGGACAGGGCCTTTTTTAGAGACCCAGTACTTC,CASSTGTGPFLETQYF
TRBV7-2,many,TRBD2,TRBJ2-3,TGTGCCAGCAGTAGGACTAGCGGGGGGTCCACAGATACGCAGTATTTT,CASSRTSGGSTDTQYF
TRBV11-2,many,TRBD2,TRBJ2-3,TGTGCCAGCAGCTTAGTTACGGGGGGGCTGATAGATACGCAGTATTTT,CASSLVTGGLIDTQYF
TRBV20-1,few,.,TRBJ1-4,TGCAGTGCTAGAAGGGAGGGGGGAGTTAATGAAAAACTGTTTTTT,CSARREGGVNEKLFF
TRBV6-2/TRBV6-3,many,TRBD1,TRBJ2-2,TGTGCCAGCAGCATGGGACAGACCACCGGGGAGCTGTTTTTT,CASSMGQTTGELFF
TRBV14,few,.,TRBJ1-3,TGTGCCAGCAGCCGGGGATTCTCTGGAAACACCATATATTTT,CASSRGFSGNTIYF
TRBV5-1,many,.,TRBJ1-1,TGCGCCAGTCGAGAGGACATGAGGGCTTTCTTT,CASREDMRAFF
TRBV6-2/TRBV6-3,many,TRBD1,TRBJ2-5,TGTGCCAGCAGTTGGGATCGGGACAGGTCTCTTTTTATCGAGACCCAGTACTTC,CASSWDRDRSLFIETQYF
TRBV20-1,.,.,TRBJ2-7,TGCAGTGCCGTTGGGCGGGCCTACGAGCAGTACTTC,CSAVGRAYEQYF
TRBV6-5,many,.,TRBJ2-2,TGTGCCAGCAGTTACTCGTGGGGGGCCGGCACCGGGGAGCTGTTTTTT,CASSYSWGAGTGELFF
TRBV6-6,.,.,TRBJ2-4,TGTGCCAGCAGTTCGGGTTACCCTCTAGCCAAAAACATTCAGTACTTC,CASSSGYPLAKNIQYF
TRBV7-9,many,.,TRBJ2-1,TGTGCCAGCAGCCTTAGGGCGGACAGCTCCTACAATGAGCAGTTCTTC,CASSLRADSSYNEQFF
TRBV28,few,.,TRBJ2-7,TGTGCCAGCACCCCGGGACAGCGGGTCTACGAGCAGTACTTC,CASTPGQRVYEQYF
TRBV28,many,.,TRBJ1-2,TGTGCCAGCACGGACACCTCTAACTATGGCTACACCTTC,CASTDTSNYGYTF
TRBV20-1,many,.,TRBJ2-6,TGCAGTGCTAGAGATAGCAACTCTGGGGCCAACGTCCTGACTTTC,CSARDSNSGANVLTF
TRBV7-2,many,.,TRBJ2-5,TGTGCCAGCAGCTTTGGTGGCAAAGAGACCCAGTACTTC,CASSFGGKETQYF
TRBV7-9,many,.,TRBJ1-2,TGTGCCAGCAGCCGGGGAGAACAGTACTATGGCTACACCTTC,CASSRGEQYYGYTF
TRBV11-2,many,TRBD1,TRBJ2-3,TGTGCCAGCAGCCCCTGGACAGGGGTTAGCAGGTTCATGACAGATACGCAGTATTTT,CASSPWTGVSRFMTDTQYF
TRBV7-2,many,.,TRBJ2-5,TGTGCCAGCAGCAATGGATACAGCCAGACCCAGTACTTC,CASSNGYSQTQYF
TRBV7-9,.,TRBD1,TRBJ1-5,TGTGCCAGCAGCTCCGGACAGGGGGCATATAGCAATCAGCCCCAGCATTTT,CASSSGQGAYSNQPQHF
TRBV20-1,many,.,TRBJ2-1,TGCAGTGCTAGAGATGGGACAACATATGGGAATGAGCAGTTCTTC,CSARDGTTYGNEQFF
TRBV20-1,.,TRBD1,TRBJ2-2,TGCAGTGCTAGGAAATTAGTTGGCAGGGGGCTCGTCGGGGAGCTGTTTTTT,CSARKLVGRGLVGELFF
TRBV6-5,many,.,TRBJ1-1,TGTGCCAGCAGTTACGGGGCAACTGGAGGAGCTTTCTTT,CASSYGATGGAFF
TRBV12-3/TRBV12-4,many,.,TRBJ2-1,TGTGCCAGCAGCCCCCAACCCCCCACAAGGCAGTTCTTC,CASSPQPPTRQFF
TRBV10-3,many,.,TRBJ1-6,TGTGCCATCAGCCTCGACCCTATCGTGGGTAATTCACCCCTCCACTTT,CAISLDPIVGNSPLHF
TRBV20-1,many,.,TRBJ2-5,TGCAGTGCTAGTCATCGGGTAGTAGAGACCCAGTACTTC,CSASHRVVETQYF
TRBV9,few,.,TRBJ2-1,TGTGCCAGCAGCGTAAGAAATAGCTATGAGCAGTTCTTC,CASSVRNSYEQFF
TRBV7-2,many,TRBD2,TRBJ2-5,TGTGCCAGCAGCGTGACTAGCGCTGAAGAGACCCAGTACTTC,CASSVTSAEETQYF
TRBV28,many,.,TRBJ2-3,TGTGCCAGCAGTCGACACCCCCTAGGCACAGATACGCAGTATTTT,CASSRHPLGTDTQYF
TRBV5-1,few,.,TRBJ2-1,TGCGCCAGCAGCTTCCGGGGGAACAATGAGCAGTTCTTC,CASSFRGNNEQFF
TRBV4-3,many,.,TRBJ2-3,TGCGCCAGCAGCCAAGCGGTCGAGGCAGGGGTTGCAGATACGCAGTATTTT,CASSQAVEAGVADTQYF
TRBV9,many,TRBD2,TRBJ2-6,TGTGCCAGCAGTGTACTAGCGGGGGGCGTCTCTGGGGCCAACGTCCTGACTTTC,CASSVLAGGVSGANVLTF
TRBV4-1,many,.,TRBJ2-2,TGCGCCAGCAGCCAGGACTATAACACCGGGGAGCTGTTTTTT,CASSQDYNTGELFF
TRBV12-3/TRBV12-4,many,.,TRBJ2-1,TGTGCCAGCGAAGGACATCGCTACAATGAGCAGTTCTTC,CASEGHRYNEQFF
TRBV10-3,.,.,TRBJ2-2,TGTGCCACCTCCCCGGCGACGGGCACCGGGGAGCTGTTTTTT,CATSPATGTGELFF
TRBV2,many,TRBD2,TRBJ2-1,TGTGCCAGCAGGATGGGGCGGGGGGCCTTAAATGAGCAGTTCTTC,CASRMGRGALNEQFF
TRBV12-3/TRBV12-4,many,TRBD1,TRBJ1-2,TGTGCCAGCACCCAGGGGGCTAGCTATGGCTACACCTTC,CASTQGASYGYTF
TRBV7-9,many,.,TRBJ2-4,TGTGCCAGCAGCTCCCAGACAGGCAAAAACATTCAGTACTTC,CASSSQTGKNIQYF
TRBV6-2/TRBV6-3,many,.,TRBJ2-5,TGTGCCAGCAGTTTACTGACAGCCTCCGGCAAAGAGACCCAGTACTTC,CASSLLTASGKETQYF
TRBV27,.,.,TRBJ2-2,TGTGCCAGCAGTTTATTGGACGGGGACACCGGGGAGCTGTTTTTT,CASSLLDGDTGELFF